This T cell receptor (beta chain) was identified in a study of metastatic and nonmetastatic thyroid tumors. Study-wide background: Repertoire comparisons spanned blood and tumor or nodule tissue from malignant and benign thyroid patients.

On this clone itself: The antigen is undetermined. A read error may produce the germline difference seen at one junction end.

Treatment of any kind had been given to no patient before thyroid surgery. The germline gives CDR1 MNHEY, CDR2 SVGAGI. The CDR3 covers 13 residues. Per the study methods: Across clinicopathological groups, CDR3 differences served as the basis for building a distant-metastasis classifier for papillary thyroid cancer. MiXCR reprocessed the PCR reads for TCRdb. The V and J calls were determined by TCRdb, not by the authors. The sample yields tens of thousands of clones, under 25% seen once. General observations from the study: Reported TCR beta diversity, measured in blood and tumor, was significantly higher for malignant thyroid tumors than for benign nodules.

Specimen: blood. The TCR comes from a female donor with papillary thyroid cancer or a benign thyroid nodule (not recorded which). Some clones in this sample may be carry-over from other donors' samples. The gene calls are TRBV6-5 and TRBJ2-1; D is undetermined. CDR3 sequence (DNA): TGTGCCAGCAGTTACCAAAACTACAATGAGCAGTGCTTC. Translated: CASSYQNYNEQCF.